The 4 T cell receptor beta chains given below trace back to one sample, sequenced in a study of brain T cells in children with intractable seizures. TCRdb keeps only in-frame clones here, not all; method: immunoSEQ multiplex PCR. The repertoire holds tens of thousands of clones, with around 93% as singletons. The source was peripheral blood, collected at surgery. These receptors were obtained from a boy younger than two with tuberous sclerosis and intractable seizures.

Here the CDR3 DNA reads TGTGCCAGCAGCTCCGGAGTGGCTGGAGATACGCAGTATTTT. Protein product: CASSSGVAGDTQYF. The chain combines TRBV7-2 with TRBJ2-3; unclear D gene. Per germline, CDR1 SGHTA and CDR2 FQGNSA. Trimming took off 4 bases at V and 5 bases at J, with 13 bases between the two ends. CDR3 length equals 14 residues.

This chain uses TRBV10-3 with TRBJ2-7, with D possibly TRBD1 on 6 matching bases. The CDR3 has 16 amino acids. Germline loops: CDR1 ENHRY, CDR2 SYGVKD. The ends were cut back, 4 bases at V and 3 bases at J, with 19 bases in the middle. The chain's CDR3 is CAISAQNLGQNYEQYF. The CDR3 DNA is TGTGCCATCAGTGCGCAGAACCTAGGACAGAACTACGAGCAGTACTTC.

The rearrangement uses TRBV24-1 and TRBJ2-3; D uncertain. Germline-derived CDR1 and CDR2 are KGHDR and SFDVKD. With 0 bases removed from V and 6 bases from J, the gap between germline ends came to 12 bases. The CDR3 contains 15 residues. CDR3: CATSDLERLSDTQYF. The CDR3 DNA is TGTGCCACCAGTGATTTGGAACGGTTAAGTGATACGCAGTATTTT.

The J gene is TRBJ2-7, the V gene TRBV6-6; D unresolved. This CDR3 has 15 amino acids. The germline V and J ends were trimmed by 2 bases and 2 bases, with 13 bases remaining between them. Looked up from germline, CDR1 is MNHNY and CDR2 is SVGAGI (reference sequence). CDR3 protein: CASSYGLEHPYEQYF. In DNA, the CDR3 is TGTGCCAGCAGTTACGGGCTCGAACACCCCTACGAGCAGTACTTC.